This T cell receptor (beta chain) was sequenced in a study of cytomegalovirus exposure and HLA in healthy donors. The study, taken as a whole, reports: In a later analysis, compared with equally common non-associated chains, HLA-associated beta chains were more expanded. The records held CMV serostatus as the only immune exposure information. Sequencing likely produced, as an artifact, a cluster of highly shared sequence variants. Rarity held for most TCR sequences, but there were some public TCRs that occurred in many donors.

The V and J ends lost 3 bases and 5 bases, in that order; junction bases with no gene match: 5. CDR1 and CDR2 (germline): KGHSH, LQKENI. This CDR3 is 14 amino acids long. PCR involved 60 Vbeta and 13 Jbeta primers. Only in-frame clones appear in the TCRdb table, and some are missing; sequencing was by immunoSEQ multiplex PCR. The sample holds some 120,000 clones; around 77% are singletons and the top ten take around 1.2%. Notes on this clone: Its antigen is as yet unknown.

The sequencing sample was made of PBMCs. V and J are TRBV18 and TRBJ2-7; 9 nucleotides agree with TRBD2. The clonotype was recovered from a man in his forties or fifties in good health and CMV-seronegative. The DNA for the CDR3 is TGTGCCAGCTCACCGGCTAGCGGGACCCACGAGCAGTACTTC. Translation gives CASSPASGTHEQYF.